This record looks at one TCR beta chain sequence and its context. From germline, CDR1 is LGHNA and CDR2 YSLEER. The CDR3 consists of 16 residues. Trimming pared 1 base from V and 3 bases from J, leaving 14 bases between. Authors' analysis steps: Scientists estimated how many nucleated cells there were by amplifying reference gene primers. The repertoire was sequenced with immunoSEQ multiplex PCR; TCRdb's copy has only in-frame clones and lacks some. V and J calls and clone size are those listed in that table; D and trimming were worked out from the DNA. The sample consists of 250,000 to 350,000 clones, about nine tenths of them appearing once. This sample was included in a study of blood T cell repertoires in COVID-19. The wider study: Samples of COVID-19 (acute and convalescent) were obtained from the United States, Italy and Spain. From T cells, B-cell-depleted T cells, or PBMCs came the material, which was cDNA or gDNA.

Sequencing was carried out using peripheral blood. The V and J genes are TRBV4-3 and TRBJ2-3; tentative D call: TRBD2 (5 bases). The TCR was taken from a woman aged 25 to 39 with active or convalescent COVID-19. The CDR3, as DNA: TGCGCCAGCAGCCAAGCTGGTAGCAGAGGGACAGATACGCAGTATTTT. It translates to CASSQAGSRGTDTQYF.